This is a list of T cell receptor beta chains from one sample in a study of Graves' ophthalmopathy and Graves' hyperthyroidism. TCRdb reanalysed the multiplex PCR reads using MiXCR and keeps one entry per CDR3 protein. The repertoire holds approximately 1.2 million distinct CDR3 sequences, with about 38% as singletons. Sequencing was performed on peripheral blood or thyroid tissue (not recorded which). The receptors derive from an adult man with Graves' hyperthyroidism. The CDR3 runs from the conserved cysteine through the conserved F or W. A D gene is named only where the DNA matches it firmly. Not every row has a clone size; where given, it reads once, few, many or a size class.

D	V	J	length	size	DNA	CDR3
TRBD1	TRBV4-3	TRBJ2-5	17	many	TGCGCCAGCAGCCAAGATCTCCCAGGGACAGGGCAAGAGACCCAGTACTTC	CASSQDLPGTGQETQYF
.	TRBV5-1	TRBJ1-2	16	many	TGCGCCAGCAGCTTGATTCCCCAGAGTGGGAGCTATGGCTACACCTTC	CASSLIPQSGSYGYTF
TRBD1	TRBV12-3/TRBV12-4	TRBJ2-7	15	.	TGTGCCAGCAGCGCGGGCTACAGGGGCGCCTACGAGCAGTACTTC	CASSAGYRGAYEQYF
.	TRBV15	TRBJ1-2	19	.	TGTGCCACCAGCAGCGACAGTGAGCCGGACAGTCTTTTAAACTATGGCTACACCTTC	CATSSDSEPDSLLNYGYTF
.	TRBV11-2	TRBJ2-7	15	.	TGTGCCAGCAGCTTAGATCGGAACAGGGAGGTCGAGCAGTACTTC	CASSLDRNREVEQYF
TRBD2	TRBV6-6	TRBJ2-7	15	.	TGTGCCAGCCTCCGCGGGGGGATAGGGGGCTACGAGCAGTACTTC	CASLRGGIGGYEQYF
.	TRBV10-3	TRBJ2-3	11	.	TGTGCCATCAGAAACACAGATACGCAGTATTTT	CAIRNTDTQYF
.	TRBV7-9	TRBJ1-6	13	many	TGTGCCAGCAGCTTTAACTCCGATTCACCCCTCCACTTT	CASSFNSDSPLHF
TRBD2	TRBV29-1	TRBJ2-7	14	once	TGCAGCGTAGGACAGGCTGGAGCGGGAGGCGAGCAGTACTTC	CSVGQAGAGGEQYF
.	TRBV7-9	TRBJ2-5	15	.	TGTGCCAGCAACACTGGACCAGGGGCCCAAGAGACCCAGTACTTC	CASNTGPGAQETQYF
.	TRBV29-1	TRBJ2-3	14	many	TGCAGCGTTGTATTGGCGGCTAGCACAGATACGCAGTATTTT	CSVVLAASTDTQYF
.	TRBV19	TRBJ1-1	17	many	TGTGCCAGTAGTATTGGAAGGGGTTGGTCCCAGAACACTGAAGCTTTCTTT	CASSIGRGWSQNTEAFF
TRBD2	TRBV2	TRBJ2-5	15	many	TGTGCCAGCAGTGAACAGCGGGGGGCCGGTGAGACCCAGTACTTC	CASSEQRGAGETQYF
.	TRBV14	TRBJ1-1	15	many	TGTGCCAGCAGCTCCCGAGGCTCAGGCTCCACTGAAGCTTTCTTT	CASSSRGSGSTEAFF
.	TRBV2	TRBJ2-5	12	many	TGTGCCAGCCGAAGGCTCGGGGAGACCCAGTACTTC	CASRRLGETQYF
.	TRBV7-9	TRBJ1-5	16	.	TGTGCCAGCAGTCCGGGCCTCCAGGGGACTGGATGGCCCCAGCATTTT	CASSPGLQGTGWPQHF
.	TRBV5-1	TRBJ1-3	16	.	TGCGCCAGCAGCCACGGATTAGGGCTATCTGGAAACACCATATATTTT	CASSHGLGLSGNTIYF